One T cell receptor beta chain is described in this entry. This record comes from a study of blood T cell repertoires in COVID-19. Overall study: T cells, B-cell-depleted T cells, or PBMCs supplied cDNA or gDNA.

This table comes from immunoSEQ multiplex PCR, and its TCRdb copy is limited to in-frame clones, with some not included. The sample yields about 250,000 clones, 85% to 90% seen once. Germline CDR1 is SGHVS and CDR2 is FQNEAQ. V lost 0 bases and J lost 5; bases outside the gene matches: 3. The length of the CDR3 is 15 residues. The gene calls are TRBV7-8 and TRBJ2-2, with 7 bases aligning to TRBD2. Material: peripheral blood. The sequence was collected from a young man with acute or convalescent COVID-19. As DNA, the CDR3 is TGTGCCAGCAGCTTAGCGGGAGGGCCTACCGGGGAGCTGTTTTTT. It codes for CASSLAGGPTGELFF.